This entry lists 9 T cell receptor beta chains sequenced from one sample in a study of T cell responses to AZD1222 COVID-19 vaccine. Only in-frame clones appear in the TCRdb table, and some are missing; sequencing was by immunoSEQ multiplex PCR. The sample shows more than 110,000 clones, 85% to 95% of them seen only once. Sequencing was performed on peripheral blood, taken on day 0 of AZD1222 vaccination. These receptors all stem from an adult in good health.

The V gene is TRBV6-6, the J gene TRBJ2-1; D assignment may be TRBD1 or TRBD2 (5 bases each). V lost 11 bases and J lost 3, with 17 bases in between. Per the germline V gene, CDR1 is MNHNY and CDR2 is SVGAGI (reference sequence). This CDR3 spans 14 amino acids. The CDR3 region is CAVTRDVGYNEQFF. The CDR3 DNA reads as TGTGCCGTGACTCGGGACGTCGGCTACAATGAGCAGTTCTTC.

V gene TRBV11-3 combines with J gene TRBJ1-4; D is ambiguous. V lost 5 bases and J lost 5, with 15 bases in between. The CDR3 runs 15 residues. CDR1 and CDR2 from the germline V gene are SGHNT and YENEEA. The CDR3 region has the DNA TGTGCCAGCAGCCCGACGCGAAAGCCAAATGAAAAACTGTTTTTT. Its protein is CASSPTRKPNEKLFF.

CDR3 sequence reads: CASSYSAGGEYEQYF. The CDR3 DNA follows: TGTGCCAGCAGTTACTCAGCGGGGGGGGAATACGAGCAGTACTTC. This chain connects TRBV6-2 or TRBV6-3 to TRBJ2-7; TRBD2 aligns across 10 bases. The V and J ends lost 0 bases and 4 bases, in that order; junction bases with no gene match: 3. Per the germline V gene, CDR1 is MNHEY and CDR2 is SVGEGT. The length of the CDR3 is 15 residues.

The rearrangement uses TRBV30 and TRBJ1-2, with unresolved D. There are 13 residues in the CDR3. CDR1 is GTSNPN, CDR2 SVGIG, per germline (reference sequence). V lost 3 bases, J lost 4 bases, and 12 bases lay in between. The chain's CDR3 is CAWSRDLRYGYTF. The DNA of the CDR3 is TGTGCCTGGAGCCGAGACCTACGCTATGGCTACACCTTC.

V and J are TRBV7-2 and TRBJ1-3; maybe TRBD1 (5 bases). The CDR3 contains 17 residues. V gave up 4 bases and J gave up 0 bases, with 16 bases separating them. CDR1 and CDR2 from the germline V gene are SGHTA and FQGNSA. CDR3 sequence (DNA): TGTGCCAGCAGCTACGCCGGGGGTTTTAGCTCTGGAAACACCATATATTTT. This translates into CASSYAGGFSSGNTIYF. Full variable domain (rest looked up from reference TRBV7-2 and TRBJ1-3): GAGVSQSPSNKVTEKGKDVELRCDPISGHTALYWYRQSLGQGLEFLIYFQGNSAPDKSGLPSDRFSAERTGGSVSTLTIQRTQQEDSAVYLCASSYAGGFSSGNTIYFGEGSWLTVV.

This sequence joins TRBV5-8 and TRBJ1-2; the D is unclear. CDR1 SGHTS and CDR2 YDEGEE come from the germline V gene. The V and J ends lost 4 bases and 1 base respectively, with 8 bases between them. The CDR3 has 13 residues. CDR3 nucleotide sequence: TGTGCCAGCAGCAACGGGATTAACTATGGCTACACCTTC. The encoded protein is CASSNGINYGYTF.

V gene TRBV25-1 combines with J gene TRBJ1-1; D gene uncertain. V lost 7 bases and J lost 0, with 12 bases in between. Germline V gene lookup returns CDR1 MGHDK and CDR2 SYGVNS. CDR3 length equals 14 residues. This CDR3 reads CASISSAMNTEAFF. The DNA for the CDR3 is TGTGCCAGCATCTCTAGCGCAATGAACACTGAAGCTTTCTTT.

The gene calls are TRBV5-1 and TRBJ2-5; 13 bases are a match to TRBD2. This CDR3 is 18 amino acids long. The V and J ends lost 7 bases and 4 bases, in that order; junction bases with no gene match: 16. CDR1 is SGHRS and CDR2 is YFSETQ in the germline V gene. CDR3 DNA: TGCGCCAGCCGACAACTAGCGGGGGGGCTGAACATCGGAGAGACCCAGTACTTC. It specifies CASRQLAGGLNIGETQYF. Together with reference TRBV5-1 and TRBJ2-5, the CDR3 gives the full variable domain: KAGVTQTPRYLIKTRGQQVTLSCSPISGHRSVSWYQQTPGQGLQFLFEYFSETQRNKGNFPGRFSGRQFSNSRSEMNVSTLELGDSALYLCASRQLAGGLNIGETQYFGPGTRLLVL.

Only one count was recorded for this clone. The DNA of the CDR3 is TGCGCCAGCAGCTGGGAGGGGACAGGGAACTACGAGCAGTACTTC. Its translation is CASSWEGTGNYEQYF. V gene TRBV4-3 combines with J gene TRBJ2-7; 9 positions match TRBD1. Trimming cost V 5 bases and J 3 bases; bases outside gene matches: 8. CDR3 size: 15 residues. In germline, CDR1 is LGHNA, CDR2 YSLEER.